Listed below are T cell receptor beta chains from one sample, sequenced in a study of identical twins. TCRdb re-called the 5' RACE reads through MiXCR, storing one row per CDR3 protein. The data contain some 730,000 distinct CDR3 sequences, roughly 18% of them singletons. These data also featured in a second study, about T cells expressing NK-cell markers.

Sequences were obtained from PBMCs. The receptor set was obtained from a woman aged 18-29 years in good health. Each CDR3 is given with its conserved first and last residue. The order of the fields is J gene, V gene, clone size, D gene, CDR3 protein, CDR3 DNA. D genes are given only for firm matches. A clone size is listed for some rows: how often the clone was seen (once, few, many), or a class if it is expanded.

j_gene: TRBJ2-5; v_gene: TRBV30; abundance: .; d_gene: .; CDR3aa: CAWSIGNGMGETQYF; CDR3nt: TGTGCCTGGAGTATCGGGAACGGGATGGGGGAGACCCAGTACTTC
j_gene: TRBJ1-1; v_gene: TRBV6-2/TRBV6-3; abundance: .; d_gene: .; CDR3aa: CASRPDKGRGNTEAFF; CDR3nt: TGTGCCAGCAGACCAGATAAGGGTCGGGGGAACACTGAAGCTTTCTTT
j_gene: TRBJ1-1; v_gene: TRBV12-3/TRBV12-4; abundance: .; d_gene: .; CDR3aa: CASSPRARALNTEAFF; CDR3nt: TGTGCCAGCAGTCCCAGGGCCAGGGCCCTGAACACTGAAGCTTTCTTT
j_gene: TRBJ1-2; v_gene: TRBV12-3/TRBV12-4; abundance: few; d_gene: .; CDR3aa: CASSRGLGNTF; CDR3nt: TGTGCCAGTTCTCGCGGGCTTGGAAACACCTTC
j_gene: TRBJ2-6; v_gene: TRBV7-2; abundance: .; d_gene: .; CDR3aa: CASSFGQNVLTF; CDR3nt: TGTGCCAGCAGCTTCGGACAGAACGTCCTGACTTTC
j_gene: TRBJ1-6; v_gene: TRBV6-5; abundance: few; d_gene: TRBD1; CDR3aa: CASSSSDRGRFANSPLHF; CDR3nt: TGTGCCAGCAGTTCCTCGGACAGGGGGCGTTTCGCTAATTCACCCCTCCACTTT
j_gene: TRBJ2-7; v_gene: TRBV20-1; abundance: .; d_gene: TRBD2; CDR3aa: CSAEGETSLYEQYF; CDR3nt: TGCAGTGCAGAAGGTGAGACTAGCCTCTACGAGCAGTACTTC
j_gene: TRBJ1-4; v_gene: TRBV12-5; abundance: few; d_gene: .; CDR3aa: CASGFVAGIGSSVFF; CDR3nt: TGTGCTAGTGGTTTCGTCGCCGGTATCGGTTCAAGCGTGTTTTTT
j_gene: TRBJ2-7; v_gene: TRBV20-1; abundance: .; d_gene: .; CDR3aa: CSASSADPYEQYF; CDR3nt: TGCAGTGCTAGCTCGGCGGATCCATACGAGCAGTACTTC
j_gene: TRBJ2-2; v_gene: TRBV20-1; abundance: few; d_gene: .; CDR3aa: CSVGQRLTGELFF; CDR3nt: TGCAGTGTTGGACAGAGGCTAACCGGGGAGCTGTTTTTT
j_gene: TRBJ2-2; v_gene: TRBV29-1; abundance: .; d_gene: .; CDR3aa: CSVEVYGELFF; CDR3nt: TGCAGCGTTGAGGTATATGGGGAGCTGTTTTTT
j_gene: TRBJ2-1; v_gene: TRBV12-3/TRBV12-4; abundance: .; d_gene: TRBD2; CDR3aa: CASREQRVAGSRPHSEQFF; CDR3nt: TGTGCCAGCAGGGAACAGCGGGTAGCGGGATCTAGACCACATAGTGAGCAGTTCTTC
j_gene: TRBJ1-1; v_gene: TRBV6-2/TRBV6-3; abundance: .; d_gene: .; CDR3aa: CASTDPGEYTEAFF; CDR3nt: TGTGCCAGCACCGACCCAGGGGAGTACACTGAAGCTTTCTTT
j_gene: TRBJ1-1; v_gene: TRBV7-9; abundance: few; d_gene: TRBD1; CDR3aa: CASMRQGNLNTEAFF; CDR3nt: TGTGCCAGCATGAGACAGGGCAACCTGAACACTGAAGCTTTCTTT
j_gene: TRBJ2-5; v_gene: TRBV29-1; abundance: .; d_gene: TRBD2; CDR3aa: CSSGVEETQYF; CDR3nt: TGCAGCAGCGGGGTAGAGGAGACCCAGTACTTC
j_gene: TRBJ2-5; v_gene: TRBV12-3/TRBV12-4; abundance: many; d_gene: .; CDR3aa: CASSLGGFETQYF; CDR3nt: TGTGCCAGCAGTTTAGGGGGGTTCGAGACCCAGTACTTC
j_gene: TRBJ2-1; v_gene: TRBV5-1; abundance: .; d_gene: .; CDR3aa: CASSFGGRINEQFF; CDR3nt: TGCGCCAGCAGCTTCGGGGGAAGGATCAATGAGCAGTTCTTC
j_gene: TRBJ2-3; v_gene: TRBV20-1; abundance: few; d_gene: .; CDR3aa: CSAPRGGLADTQYF; CDR3nt: TGCAGTGCTCCAAGAGGGGGGCTGGCAGATACGCAGTATTTT
j_gene: TRBJ1-1; v_gene: TRBV12-3/TRBV12-4; abundance: few; d_gene: .; CDR3aa: CASSRSGAAEAFF; CDR3nt: TGTGCCAGCAGCCGCAGTGGGGCCGCTGAAGCTTTCTTT
j_gene: TRBJ1-6; v_gene: TRBV20-1; abundance: few; d_gene: .; CDR3aa: CSASPGASAGSPLHF; CDR3nt: TGCAGTGCTAGTCCGGGAGCGTCGGCCGGCTCACCCCTCCACTTT
j_gene: TRBJ2-1; v_gene: TRBV6-2/TRBV6-3; abundance: few; d_gene: .; CDR3aa: CATRRGSLADEQFF; CDR3nt: TGTGCCACCCGCCGGGGGTCGTTGGCCGATGAGCAGTTCTTC
j_gene: TRBJ2-7; v_gene: TRBV12-3/TRBV12-4; abundance: .; d_gene: .; CDR3aa: CASSLMVWDHEQYF; CDR3nt: TGTGCCAGCAGTTTAATGGTCTGGGACCACGAGCAGTACTTC
j_gene: TRBJ1-2; v_gene: TRBV6-5; abundance: few; d_gene: .; CDR3aa: CASSYGRGYTF; CDR3nt: TGTGCCAGCAGTTACGGACGGGGCTACACCTTC
j_gene: TRBJ2-1; v_gene: TRBV12-5; abundance: .; d_gene: .; CDR3aa: CASRSSDEQFF; CDR3nt: TGTGCTAGCCGAAGTTCGGATGAGCAGTTCTTC
j_gene: TRBJ2-1; v_gene: TRBV9; abundance: few; d_gene: TRBD1; CDR3aa: CASSAHRGHNEQFF; CDR3nt: TGTGCCAGCAGCGCCCACAGGGGCCACAATGAGCAGTTCTTC
j_gene: TRBJ1-1; v_gene: TRBV3-1; abundance: .; d_gene: .; CDR3aa: CASSQGLGRETFF; CDR3nt: TGTGCCAGCAGCCAAGGTCTCGGCAGGGAGACTTTCTTT
j_gene: TRBJ2-7; v_gene: TRBV20-1; abundance: .; d_gene: TRBD2; CDR3aa: CSATLAGVSYEQYF; CDR3nt: TGCAGTGCAACCCTAGCGGGGGTGTCCTACGAGCAGTACTTC
j_gene: TRBJ2-3; v_gene: TRBV3-1; abundance: once; d_gene: TRBD2; CDR3aa: CASSRWLAGTDTQYF; CDR3nt: TGTGCCAGCAGCCGTTGGCTAGCGGGCACAGATACGCAGTATTTT
j_gene: TRBJ2-5; v_gene: TRBV20-1; abundance: .; d_gene: TRBD2; CDR3aa: CSARRFKREGQETQYF; CDR3nt: TGCAGTGCTAGACGCTTTAAGCGGGAGGGCCAGGAGACCCAGTACTTC
j_gene: TRBJ2-1; v_gene: TRBV12-3/TRBV12-4; abundance: many; d_gene: .; CDR3aa: CASSLDPGDEQFF; CDR3nt: TGTGCCAGCAGTTTAGACCCTGGGGATGAGCAGTTCTTC
j_gene: TRBJ1-1; v_gene: TRBV20-1; abundance: few; d_gene: .; CDR3aa: CSAEQGRGAFF; CDR3nt: TGCAGTGCCGAACAGGGACGGGGAGCTTTCTTT
j_gene: TRBJ2-1; v_gene: TRBV20-1; abundance: few; d_gene: .; CDR3aa: CSASPGGPYNEQFF; CDR3nt: TGCAGTGCTAGCCCCGGGGGACCCTACAATGAGCAGTTCTTC
j_gene: TRBJ2-1; v_gene: TRBV27; abundance: .; d_gene: .; CDR3aa: CASSSPSGVEQFF; CDR3nt: TGTGCCAGCAGTTCCCCCTCGGGAGTTGAGCAGTTCTTC
j_gene: TRBJ1-6; v_gene: TRBV7-8; abundance: many; d_gene: .; CDR3aa: CASSARGLANSPLHF; CDR3nt: TGTGCCAGCAGCGCTAGAGGTCTTGCTAATTCACCCCTCCACTTT
j_gene: TRBJ2-3; v_gene: TRBV4-3; abundance: .; d_gene: TRBD2; CDR3aa: CASSQEGGLAITDTQYF; CDR3nt: TGCGCCAGCAGCCAAGAAGGGGGACTAGCGATTACAGATACGCAGTATTTT
j_gene: TRBJ1-1; v_gene: TRBV5-1; abundance: .; d_gene: .; CDR3aa: CASTRGGIMNTEAFF; CDR3nt: TGCGCCAGCACACGGGGGGGGATAATGAACACTGAAGCTTTCTTT
j_gene: TRBJ2-3; v_gene: TRBV6-2/TRBV6-3; abundance: once; d_gene: TRBD2; CDR3aa: CASRGLARVTDTQYF; CDR3nt: TGTGCCAGCAGAGGACTAGCGAGGGTCACAGATACGCAGTATTTT
j_gene: TRBJ2-1; v_gene: TRBV20-1; abundance: .; d_gene: TRBD2; CDR3aa: CSARQRDARYEQFF; CDR3nt: TGCAGTGCTAGACAGCGGGACGCCCGGTATGAGCAGTTCTTC
j_gene: TRBJ1-4; v_gene: TRBV12-3/TRBV12-4; abundance: .; d_gene: .; CDR3aa: CASTRGGLSAELFF; CDR3nt: TGTGCCAGCACCCGAGGAGGTCTTAGCGCTGAACTGTTTTTT
j_gene: TRBJ2-1; v_gene: TRBV20-1; abundance: .; d_gene: TRBD2; CDR3aa: CSARDAGTSGRNANEQFF; CDR3nt: TGCAGTGCTAGAGACGCGGGGACTAGCGGGCGAAACGCCAATGAGCAGTTCTTC
j_gene: TRBJ1-2; v_gene: TRBV27; abundance: many; d_gene: TRBD1; CDR3aa: CASSLQGGNYGYTF; CDR3nt: TGTGCCAGCAGCCTTCAGGGGGGTAACTATGGCTACACCTTC
j_gene: TRBJ1-4; v_gene: TRBV7-9; abundance: few; d_gene: .; CDR3aa: CASSSYSATNEKLFF; CDR3nt: TGTGCCAGCAGCTCATACTCCGCAACTAATGAAAAACTGTTTTTT
j_gene: TRBJ2-1; v_gene: TRBV5-1; abundance: .; d_gene: .; CDR3aa: CASSQDLDDEQFF; CDR3nt: TGCGCCAGCAGCCAGGACCTAGACGATGAGCAGTTCTTC
j_gene: TRBJ2-5; v_gene: TRBV7-2; abundance: .; d_gene: TRBD2; CDR3aa: CASSPKLAGYKTQYF; CDR3nt: TGTGCCAGCAGCCCGAAGCTAGCGGGATATAAGACCCAGTACTTC
j_gene: TRBJ1-5; v_gene: TRBV10-3; abundance: .; d_gene: .; CDR3aa: CAISEGQLYSNQPQHF; CDR3nt: TGTGCCATCAGTGAGGGACAGCTTTATAGCAATCAGCCCCAGCATTTT
j_gene: TRBJ2-6; v_gene: TRBV18; abundance: .; d_gene: .; CDR3aa: CASSRQSGASGANVLTF; CDR3nt: TGTGCCAGCTCACGACAGTCAGGGGCCTCTGGGGCCAACGTCCTGACTTTC
j_gene: TRBJ1-4; v_gene: TRBV5-1; abundance: few; d_gene: .; CDR3aa: CASSLGQPMNEKLFF; CDR3nt: TGCGCCAGCAGCTTGGGACAGCCGATGAATGAAAAACTGTTTTTT
j_gene: TRBJ1-1; v_gene: TRBV29-1; abundance: .; d_gene: .; CDR3aa: CSYAQTAGAFF; CDR3nt: TGCAGCTACGCGCAGACAGCAGGAGCTTTCTTT
j_gene: TRBJ2-7; v_gene: TRBV2; abundance: .; d_gene: TRBD1; CDR3aa: CAWVVRGQVLYEQYF; CDR3nt: TGTGCCTGGGTGGTCAGGGGACAGGTACTCTACGAGCAGTACTTC
j_gene: TRBJ2-7; v_gene: TRBV20-1; abundance: .; d_gene: TRBD2; CDR3aa: CSAPARWAGEGSGNEQYF; CDR3nt: TGCAGTGCGCCGGCCCGTTGGGCGGGAGAGGGATCGGGAAACGAGCAGTACTTC
j_gene: TRBJ1-1; v_gene: TRBV12-3/TRBV12-4; abundance: few; d_gene: TRBD1; CDR3aa: CASSGQGITEAFF; CDR3nt: TGTGCCAGCAGTGGACAGGGAATCACTGAAGCTTTCTTT
j_gene: TRBJ1-4; v_gene: TRBV5-1; abundance: few; d_gene: .; CDR3aa: CASSLLSANEKLFF; CDR3nt: TGCGCCAGCAGCTTATTATCAGCTAATGAAAAACTGTTTTTT
j_gene: TRBJ1-5; v_gene: TRBV12-3/TRBV12-4; abundance: few; d_gene: .; CDR3aa: CASSAKGLGQPQHF; CDR3nt: TGTGCCAGCAGCGCGAAGGGATTAGGTCAGCCCCAGCATTTT